This T cell receptor beta chain was sequenced in a study of CD8 T cells in Susac syndrome. Note on this clonotype: Its specificity is unknown.

The healthy controls were matched to patients by age and sex. The CD8+ and CD4+ T cells were negatively isolated, with the TEMRA cells enriched by FACS. Trimming stripped 2 bases from V and 3 bases from J, with 8 bases between. The CDR3 is made up of 13 amino acids. The germline V gene has CDR1 SGHTA and CDR2 FQGNSA. RNA in amounts of about 0.5 to 1 ug was reverse transcribed with random hexamers. Across 54 Vbeta and 13 Jbeta, immunoSEQ multiplex PCR amplified TCR beta CDR3. Via MiXCR, TCRdb re-called the immunoSEQ multiplex PCR reads, giving one row per CDR3 protein. The table shows approximately 150,000 distinct CDR3 sequences, with less than 95% occurring only once. General study results and limits: As acknowledged by the study, its TCR sequencing and HLA analysis included a relatively small number of individuals.

The chain uses TRBV7-2 and TRBJ2-7; possible D gene TRBD1, 5 bases. The sequencing sample was made of CD4+ T cells from PBMCs. The origin of this receptor is a human donor in good health. CDR3 region: CASSLSRGYEQYF. The DNA for the CDR3 is TGTGCCAGCAGCTTAAGTAGGGGCTACGAGCAGTACTTC.